This entry describes one T cell receptor (beta chain). In the same sample, other DNA sequences code for this CDR3. This CDR3 is 13 amino acids long. V lost 2 bases to trimming and J lost 4 bases; unmatched junction nucleotides: 1. These data belong to a study of blood T cell repertoires in COVID-19. Here immunoSEQ multiplex PCR was the method, and the copy in TCRdb shows in-frame clones only, minus some. Counted here are 200,000 to 250,000 clones, around 87% occurring once; the ten biggest clones make up just over 3%. Material for sequencing was peripheral blood. The V call is TRBV12-3 or TRBV12-4, the J call TRBJ2-5; TRBD1 matches 7 bases. The sequence was obtained from a woman younger than 45 who had recovered from COVID-19. CDR3 loop: CASSLNRGETQYF. In DNA form, the CDR3 reads TGTGCCAGCAGTTTAAACAGGGGAGAGACCCAGTACTTC.